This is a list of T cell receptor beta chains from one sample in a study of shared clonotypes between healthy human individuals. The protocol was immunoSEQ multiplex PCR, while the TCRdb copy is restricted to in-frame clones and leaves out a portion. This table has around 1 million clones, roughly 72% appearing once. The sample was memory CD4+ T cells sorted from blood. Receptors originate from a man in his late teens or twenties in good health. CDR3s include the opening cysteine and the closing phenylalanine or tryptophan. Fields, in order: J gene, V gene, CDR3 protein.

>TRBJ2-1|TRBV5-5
CASSLNPLAGVNEQFF
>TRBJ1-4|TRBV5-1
CASSYSDSTGEKLFF
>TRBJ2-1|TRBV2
CASQKPAGFYNEQFF
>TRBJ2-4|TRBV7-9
CASSPEVPNIQYF
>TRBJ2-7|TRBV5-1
CASSVVSSYEQYF
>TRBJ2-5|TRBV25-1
CASSEFPQGGETQYF
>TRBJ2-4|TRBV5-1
CASSLGITSKNIQYF
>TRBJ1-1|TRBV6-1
CASSERRSEAFF
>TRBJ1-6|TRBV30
CAGGLINSPLHF
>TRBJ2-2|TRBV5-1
CASRLEAADTGELFF
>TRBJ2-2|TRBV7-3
CASSPRGRSGELFF
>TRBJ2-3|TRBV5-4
CASRNGPVLAQDTQYF
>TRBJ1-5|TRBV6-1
CASSEQQGASFQPQHF
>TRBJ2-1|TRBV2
CASSGLAGVGEQFF
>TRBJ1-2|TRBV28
CASSFGTAQRGYTF
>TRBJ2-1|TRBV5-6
CASSFLNEQFF
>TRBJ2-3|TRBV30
CAWKEPTDTQYF
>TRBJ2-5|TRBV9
CASSASQETQYF
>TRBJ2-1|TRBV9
CASSVGSGPYNEQFF
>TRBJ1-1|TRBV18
CASSQRENTEAFF
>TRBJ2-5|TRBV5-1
CASSPTGTVIQETQYF
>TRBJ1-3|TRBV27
CASSLRPGNTIYF
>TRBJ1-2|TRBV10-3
CAIVAGLYQGYGYTF
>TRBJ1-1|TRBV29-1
CSADLARPNTEAFF
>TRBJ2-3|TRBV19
CASNGLGGDNTDTQYF
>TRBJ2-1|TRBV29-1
CSGGGASGSGEQFF
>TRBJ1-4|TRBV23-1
CASPDGAFCEKLFF
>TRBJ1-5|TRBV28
CASSFGLRGGNQPQHF
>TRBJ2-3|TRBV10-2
CASSILTGLSFTDTQYF
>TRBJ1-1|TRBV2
CASRLAGEAFF
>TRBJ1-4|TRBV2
CASSDQANEKLFF
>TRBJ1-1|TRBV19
CASTRNMGQSEAFF
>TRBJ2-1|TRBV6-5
CANGAGQLGEQFF
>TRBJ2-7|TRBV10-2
CASSSMGASDSYEQYF
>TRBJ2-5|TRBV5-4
CASSLDYKETQYF
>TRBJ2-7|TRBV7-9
CASSSLQGAPYEQYF
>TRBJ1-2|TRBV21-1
CASSKGGSMGYGYTF
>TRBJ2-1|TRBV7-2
CASSSWGSGTYNEQFF
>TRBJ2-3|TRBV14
CASSQGLSTDTQYF
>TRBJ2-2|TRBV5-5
CASTLVQGNTGELFF
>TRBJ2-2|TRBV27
CASSQTPYTRTGVTGELFF
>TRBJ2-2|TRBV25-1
CATPGEPSGRYTGELFF
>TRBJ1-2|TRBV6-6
CASSYSGDSIYGYTF
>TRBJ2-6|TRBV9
CASSPAISGANVLTF
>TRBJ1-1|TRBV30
CAWFIGGWGTEAFF
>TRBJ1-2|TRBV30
CAWVKREGYGYTF
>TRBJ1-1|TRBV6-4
CASTPGGRQLMNTEAFF
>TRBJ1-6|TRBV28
CASSLTGGKGSPLHF
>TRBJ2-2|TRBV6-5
CASSFLAANTGELFF
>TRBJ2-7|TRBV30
CAWRPQGSEQYF
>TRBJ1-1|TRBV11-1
CASSLDRDRNTEAFF
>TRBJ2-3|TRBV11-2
CASSPQRGGGTDTQYF
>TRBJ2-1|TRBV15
CATSRQGGGKFGNEQFF
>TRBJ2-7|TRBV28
CASSTSRGSSSYEQYF
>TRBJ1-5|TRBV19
CASSRDRNQPQHF
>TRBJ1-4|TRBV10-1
CASSESNEKLFF
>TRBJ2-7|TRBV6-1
CASRRGSYEQYF